A selection of T cell receptor beta chains follows, all from one sample in a study of T cell responses to AZD1222 COVID-19 vaccine. Assay used: immunoSEQ multiplex PCR; TCRdb lists only in-frame clones, some missing. The sample has about 100,000 clones; around 82% are singletons. Sequencing was performed on peripheral blood, taken on day 0 of AZD1222 vaccination. The receptors shown here come from an adult in good health. CDR3s include the opening cysteine and the closing phenylalanine or tryptophan. The D gene is left open where the match is weak.

13 . TRBV6-2/TRBV6-3 CASGPQPNTEAFF
13 TRBD1 TRBV4-1 CASSKTGADGYTF
13 . TRBV6-2/TRBV6-3 CASSYGRGSEQYF
13 . TRBV6-1 CASSEAGSYGYTF
14 . TRBV4-2 CASSQAQYNEKLFF
15 . TRBV7-2 CASSTRQENPYGYTF
17 . TRBV24-1 CATSDTTRPPFTDTQYF
15 TRBD1 TRBV7-2 CASGSPGTVTGELFF
16 . TRBV4-3 CASSQGSSTSTDTQYF
14 . TRBV9 CASSPSSVVGRQYF
15 TRBD2 TRBV19 CASSMGLVGTDTQYF
17 . TRBV24-1 CATSDSGTTYSNQPQHF
13 . TRBV28 CASSLTPSYEQYF
15 TRBD1 TRBV6-5 CASGSRQGNVNEQFF